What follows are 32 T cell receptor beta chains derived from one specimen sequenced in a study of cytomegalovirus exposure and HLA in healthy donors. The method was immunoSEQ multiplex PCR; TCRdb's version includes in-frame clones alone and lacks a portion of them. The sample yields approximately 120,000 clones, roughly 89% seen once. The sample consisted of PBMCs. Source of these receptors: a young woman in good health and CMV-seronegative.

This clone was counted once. The CDR3 coding sequence is TGTGCCACCTCTGGGGGCAACTCCTACAATGAGCAGTTCTTC. As protein: CATSGGNSYNEQFF. The gene calls are TRBV9 and TRBJ2-1; a possible D gene is TRBD1 (6 bases). V was trimmed by 9 bases and J by 0 bases, leaving 13 bases between them. This CDR3 comprises 14 residues. Germline CDR1 is SGDLS and CDR2 is YYNGEE.

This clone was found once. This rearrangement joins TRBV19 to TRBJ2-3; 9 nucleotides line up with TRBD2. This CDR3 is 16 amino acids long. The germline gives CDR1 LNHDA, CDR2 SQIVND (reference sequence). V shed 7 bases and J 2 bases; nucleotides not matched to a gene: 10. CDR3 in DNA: TGTGCCAGTACCCCCGGGTTAGCGGGAGACACAGATACGCAGTATTTT. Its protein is CASTPGLAGDTDTQYF. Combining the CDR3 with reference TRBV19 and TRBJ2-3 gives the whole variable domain DGGITQSPKYLFRKEGQNVTLSCEQNLNHDAMYWYRQDPGQGLRLIYYSQIVNDFQKGDIAEGYSVSREKKESFPLTVTSAQKNPTAFYLCASTPGLAGDTDTQYFGPGTRLTVL.

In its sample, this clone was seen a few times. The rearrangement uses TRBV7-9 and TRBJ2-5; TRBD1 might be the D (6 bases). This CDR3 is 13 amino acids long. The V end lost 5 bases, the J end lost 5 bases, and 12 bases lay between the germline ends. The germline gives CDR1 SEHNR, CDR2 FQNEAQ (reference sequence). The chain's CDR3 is CASSKDRRETQYF. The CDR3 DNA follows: TGTGCCAGCAGCAAAGACAGGAGGGAGACCCAGTACTTC.

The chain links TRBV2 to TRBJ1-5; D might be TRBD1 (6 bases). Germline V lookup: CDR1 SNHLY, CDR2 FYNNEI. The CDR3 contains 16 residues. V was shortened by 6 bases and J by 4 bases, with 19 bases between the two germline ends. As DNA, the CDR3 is TGTGCCAGCAGACACGAGATCAGGGGAGGGAATCAGCCCCAGCATTTT. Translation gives CASRHEIRGGNQPQHF.

CDR3 bases: TGTGCCAGCAAGGGGAGGCAGGCTCCCACCGGGGAGCTGTTTTTT. Translated, it gives CASKGRQAPTGELFF. V usage is TRBV2 and J usage is TRBJ2-2; a possible D gene is TRBD2 (6 bases). The CDR3 contains 15 residues. Germline CDR1 and CDR2: SNHLY and FYNNEI. V gave up 7 bases and J gave up 4 bases, with 16 bases separating them. Based on the CDR3 plus reference TRBV2 and TRBJ2-2, the full variable domain is EPEVTQTPSHQVTQMGQEVILRCVPISNHLYFYWYRQILGQKVEFLVSFYNNEISEKSEIFDDQFSVERPDGSNFTLKIRSTKLEDSAMYFCASKGRQAPTGELFFGEGSRLTVL.

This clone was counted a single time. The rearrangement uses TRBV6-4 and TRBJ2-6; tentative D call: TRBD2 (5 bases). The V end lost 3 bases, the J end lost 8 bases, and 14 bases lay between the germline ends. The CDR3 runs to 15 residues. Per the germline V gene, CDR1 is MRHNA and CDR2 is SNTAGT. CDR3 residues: CASSETHLASNVLTF. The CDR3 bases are TGTGCCAGCAGTGAAACGCATCTAGCCTCCAACGTCCTGACTTTC.

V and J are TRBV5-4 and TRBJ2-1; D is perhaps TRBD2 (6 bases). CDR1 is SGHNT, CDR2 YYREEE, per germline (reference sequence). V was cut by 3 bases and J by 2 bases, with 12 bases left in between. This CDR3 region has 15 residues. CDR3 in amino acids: CASSSGGSAYNEQFF. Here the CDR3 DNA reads TGTGCCAGCAGCTCTGGGGGGTCAGCCTACAATGAGCAGTTCTTC.

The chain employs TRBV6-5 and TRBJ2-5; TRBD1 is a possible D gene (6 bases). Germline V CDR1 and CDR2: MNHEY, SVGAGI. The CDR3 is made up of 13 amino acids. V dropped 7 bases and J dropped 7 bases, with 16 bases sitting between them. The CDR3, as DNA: TGTGCCAGCAAAAGATCAGGGGTTGCGACCCAGTACTTC. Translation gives CASKRSGVATQYF.

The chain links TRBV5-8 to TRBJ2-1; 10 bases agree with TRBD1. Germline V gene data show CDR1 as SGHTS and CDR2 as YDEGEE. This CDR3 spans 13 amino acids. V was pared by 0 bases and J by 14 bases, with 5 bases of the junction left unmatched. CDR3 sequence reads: CASSLALGTGEFF. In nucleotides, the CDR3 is TGTGCCAGCAGCTTGGCCTTGGGGACAGGGGAGTTCTTC.

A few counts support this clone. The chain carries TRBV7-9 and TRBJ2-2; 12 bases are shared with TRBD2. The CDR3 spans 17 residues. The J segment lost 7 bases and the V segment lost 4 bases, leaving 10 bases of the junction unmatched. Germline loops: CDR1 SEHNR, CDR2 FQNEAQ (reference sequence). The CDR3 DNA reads TGTGCCAGCAGCTCCCCCAGACTAGCGGGGGAGGTCGGGGAGCTGTTTTTT. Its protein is CASSSPRLAGEVGELFF.

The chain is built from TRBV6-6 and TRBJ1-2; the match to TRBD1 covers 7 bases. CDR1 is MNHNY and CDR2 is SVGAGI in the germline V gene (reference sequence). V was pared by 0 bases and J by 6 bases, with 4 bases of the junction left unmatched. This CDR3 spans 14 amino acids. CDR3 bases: TGTGCCAGCAGTTACTCGTCAGGGGGTAATGGCTACACCTTC. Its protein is CASSYSSGGNGYTF.

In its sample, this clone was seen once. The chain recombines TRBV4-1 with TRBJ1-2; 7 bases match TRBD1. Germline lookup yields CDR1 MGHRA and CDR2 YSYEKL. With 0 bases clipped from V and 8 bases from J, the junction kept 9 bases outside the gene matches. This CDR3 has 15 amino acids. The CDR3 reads CASSQEYRGEIGYTF. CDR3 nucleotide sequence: TGCGCCAGCAGCCAAGAGTACAGGGGAGAAATCGGCTACACCTTC.

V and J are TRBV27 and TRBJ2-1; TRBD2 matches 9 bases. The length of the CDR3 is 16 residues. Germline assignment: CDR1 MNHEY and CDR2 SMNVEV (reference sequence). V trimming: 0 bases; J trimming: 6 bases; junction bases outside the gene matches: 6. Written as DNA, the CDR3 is TGTGCCAGCAGTTTATCGGGAGGCGGGGGGGCCAATGAGCAGTTCTTC. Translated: CASSLSGGGGANEQFF.

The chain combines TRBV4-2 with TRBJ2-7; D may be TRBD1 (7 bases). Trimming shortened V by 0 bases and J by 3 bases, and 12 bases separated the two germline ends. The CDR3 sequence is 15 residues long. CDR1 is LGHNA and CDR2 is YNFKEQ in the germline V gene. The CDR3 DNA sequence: TGTGCCAGCAGCCAAGAACAGGGGACTTTCTACGAGCAGTACTTC. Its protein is CASSQEQGTFYEQYF.

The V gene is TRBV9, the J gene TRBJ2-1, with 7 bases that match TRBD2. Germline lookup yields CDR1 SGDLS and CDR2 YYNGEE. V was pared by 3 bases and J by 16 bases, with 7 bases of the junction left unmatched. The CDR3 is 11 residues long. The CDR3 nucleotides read TGTGCCAGCAGCGCGAGCGGGACCAGCTTCTTC. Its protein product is CASSASGTSFF.

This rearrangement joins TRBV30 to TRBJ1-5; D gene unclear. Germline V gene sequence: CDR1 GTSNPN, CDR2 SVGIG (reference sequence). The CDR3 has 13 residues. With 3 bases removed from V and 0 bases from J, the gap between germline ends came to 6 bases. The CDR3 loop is CAWRRDSNQPQHF. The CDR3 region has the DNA TGTGCCTGGAGGAGGGATAGCAATCAGCCCCAGCATTTT.

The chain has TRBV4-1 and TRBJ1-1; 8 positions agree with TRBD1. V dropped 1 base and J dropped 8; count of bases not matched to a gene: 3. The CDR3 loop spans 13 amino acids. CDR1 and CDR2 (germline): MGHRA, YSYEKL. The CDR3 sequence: CASSQAQGAEAFF. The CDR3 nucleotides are TGCGCCAGCAGCCAAGCGCAGGGGGCCGAAGCTTTCTTT.

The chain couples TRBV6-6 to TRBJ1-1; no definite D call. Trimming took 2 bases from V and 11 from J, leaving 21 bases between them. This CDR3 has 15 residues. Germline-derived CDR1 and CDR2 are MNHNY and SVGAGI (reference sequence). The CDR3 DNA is TGTGCCAGCAGTTACGATTCGCGGACTTCCAACGAGGCTTTCTTT. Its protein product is CASSYDSRTSNEAFF.

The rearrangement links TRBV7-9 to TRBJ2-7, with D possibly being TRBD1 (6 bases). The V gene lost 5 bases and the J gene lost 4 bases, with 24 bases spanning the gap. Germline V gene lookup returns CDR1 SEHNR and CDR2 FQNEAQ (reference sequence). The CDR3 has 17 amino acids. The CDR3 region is CASSPYGAFGGLYEQYF. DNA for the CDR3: TGTGCCAGCAGCCCTTATGGCGCATTTGGGGGCCTATACGAGCAGTACTTC.

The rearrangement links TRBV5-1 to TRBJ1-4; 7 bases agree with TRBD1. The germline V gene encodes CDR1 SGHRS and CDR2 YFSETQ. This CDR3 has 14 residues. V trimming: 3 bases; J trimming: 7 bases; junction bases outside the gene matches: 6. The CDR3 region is CASSSRQGSEKLFF. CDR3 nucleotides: TGCGCCAGCAGCTCTCGACAGGGATCTGAAAAACTGTTTTTT.

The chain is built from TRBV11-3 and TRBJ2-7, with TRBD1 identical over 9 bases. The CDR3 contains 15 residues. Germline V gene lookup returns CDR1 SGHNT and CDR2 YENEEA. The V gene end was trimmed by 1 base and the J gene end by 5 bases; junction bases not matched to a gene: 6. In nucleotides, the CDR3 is TGTGCCAGCAGCTTAGGGGGGACAGGGCGCGACGAGCAGTACTTC. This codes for CASSLGGTGRDEQYF. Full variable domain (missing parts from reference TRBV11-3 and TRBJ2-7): EAGVVQSPRYKIIEKKQPVAFWCNPISGHNTLYWYLQNLGQGPELLIRYENEEAVDDSQLPKDRFSAERLKGVDSTLKIQPAELGDSAVYLCASSLGGTGRDEQYFGPGTRLTVT.

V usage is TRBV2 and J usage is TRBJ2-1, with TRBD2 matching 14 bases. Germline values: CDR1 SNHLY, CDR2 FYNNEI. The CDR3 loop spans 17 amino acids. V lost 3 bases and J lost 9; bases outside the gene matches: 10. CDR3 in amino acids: CASSEEGLAGGFGEQFF. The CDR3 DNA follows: TGTGCCAGCAGTGAGGAAGGACTAGCGGGAGGTTTTGGTGAGCAGTTCTTC.

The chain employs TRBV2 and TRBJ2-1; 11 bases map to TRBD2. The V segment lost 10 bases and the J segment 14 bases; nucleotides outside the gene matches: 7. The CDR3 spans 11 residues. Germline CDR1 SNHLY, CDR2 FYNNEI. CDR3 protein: CAIAASGRKFF. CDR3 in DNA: TGTGCCATAGCGGCTAGCGGGAGGAAGTTCTTC.

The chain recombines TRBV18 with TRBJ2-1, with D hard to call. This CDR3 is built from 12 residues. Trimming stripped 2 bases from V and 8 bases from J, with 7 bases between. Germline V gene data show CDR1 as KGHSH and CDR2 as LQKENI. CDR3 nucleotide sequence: TGTGCCAGCTCACCAATCCGTCATGAGCAGTTCTTC. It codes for CASSPIRHEQFF.

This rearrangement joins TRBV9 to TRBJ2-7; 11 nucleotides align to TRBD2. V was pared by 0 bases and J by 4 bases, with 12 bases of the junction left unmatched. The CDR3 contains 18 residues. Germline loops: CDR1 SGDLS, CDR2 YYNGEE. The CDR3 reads CASSVAMGGTSGVYEQYF. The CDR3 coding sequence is TGTGCCAGCAGCGTAGCTATGGGGGGGACTAGCGGTGTTTACGAGCAGTACTTC. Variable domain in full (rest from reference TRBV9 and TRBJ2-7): DSGVTQTPKHLITATGQRVTLRCSPRSGDLSVYWYQQSLDQGLQFLIQYYNGEERAKGNILERFSAQQFPDLHSELNLSSLELGDSALYFCASSVAMGGTSGVYEQYFGPGTRLTVT.

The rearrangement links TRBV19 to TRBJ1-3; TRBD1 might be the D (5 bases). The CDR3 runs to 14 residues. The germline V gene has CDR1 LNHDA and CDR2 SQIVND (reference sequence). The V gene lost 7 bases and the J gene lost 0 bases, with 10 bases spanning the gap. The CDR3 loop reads CASNADSSGNTIYF. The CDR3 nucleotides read TGTGCCAGTAACGCTGACAGCTCTGGAAACACCATATATTTT.

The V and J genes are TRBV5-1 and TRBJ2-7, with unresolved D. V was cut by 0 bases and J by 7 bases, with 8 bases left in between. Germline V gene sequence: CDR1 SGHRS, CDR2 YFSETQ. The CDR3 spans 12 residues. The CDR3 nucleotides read TGCGCCAGCAGCTTGGATCAGAGGGAGCAGTACTTC. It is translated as CASSLDQREQYF.

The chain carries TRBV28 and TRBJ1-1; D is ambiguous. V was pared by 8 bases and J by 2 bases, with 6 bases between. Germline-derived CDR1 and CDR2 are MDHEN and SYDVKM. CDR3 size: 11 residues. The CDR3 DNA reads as TGTGCCAGCGGCAGAAACACTGAAGCTTTCTTT. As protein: CASGRNTEAFF. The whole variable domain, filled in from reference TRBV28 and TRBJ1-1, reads DVKVTQSSRYLVKRTGEKVFLECVQDMDHENMFWYRQDPGLGLRLIYFSYDVKMKEKGDIPEGYSVSREKKERFSLILESASTNQTSMYLCASGRNTEAFFGQGTRLTVV.

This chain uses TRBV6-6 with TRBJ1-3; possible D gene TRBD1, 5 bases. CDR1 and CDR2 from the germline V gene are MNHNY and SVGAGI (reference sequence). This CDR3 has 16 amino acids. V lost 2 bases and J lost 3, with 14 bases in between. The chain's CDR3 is CASSYGRQGGGNTIYF. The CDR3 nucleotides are TGTGCCAGCAGTTACGGTCGGCAGGGTGGTGGAAACACCATATATTTT.

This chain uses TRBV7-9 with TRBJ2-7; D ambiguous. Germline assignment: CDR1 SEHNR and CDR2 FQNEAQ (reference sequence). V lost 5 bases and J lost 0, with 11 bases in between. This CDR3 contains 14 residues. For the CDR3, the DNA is TGTGCCAGCAGCCTCCCGGAGACCTCCTACGAGCAGTACTTC. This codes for CASSLPETSYEQYF.

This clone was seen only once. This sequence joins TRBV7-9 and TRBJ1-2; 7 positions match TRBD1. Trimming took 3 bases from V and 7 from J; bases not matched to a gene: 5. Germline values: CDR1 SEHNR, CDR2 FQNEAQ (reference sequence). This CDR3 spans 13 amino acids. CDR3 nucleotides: TGTGCCAGCAGCTTTGAACAGGGGTCTGGCTACACCTTC. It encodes CASSFEQGSGYTF.

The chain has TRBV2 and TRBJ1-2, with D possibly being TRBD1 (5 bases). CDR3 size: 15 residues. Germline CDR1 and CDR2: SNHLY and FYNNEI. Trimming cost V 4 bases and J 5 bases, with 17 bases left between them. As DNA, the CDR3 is TGTGCCAGCAGTGCCGAAGACAGCGAACCTTATGGCTACACCTTC. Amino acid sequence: CASSAEDSEPYGYTF.